This TCR beta chain is from a study of graft-versus-host responses after intestinal transplantation. Details on this clone: Its matching antigen is unknown.

Profiled with immunoSEQ multiplex PCR; TCRdb holds only in-frame clones, not every one. The data show 55,000 to 65,000 clones, 94% seen once. V was clipped by 4 bases and J by 6 bases; unmatched bases: 6. The CDR3 loop spans 15 amino acids. Germline V CDR1 and CDR2: MNHEY, SVGAGI. General study findings and limits: Detected in recipient marrow were GvH clones, some of which were first observed in ileum or blood.

The genes are TRBV6-5 and TRBJ1-6; TRBD1 matches at 7 bases. The sequence was obtained from a human donor who was the organ donor for an intestinal transplant. Material: unstimulated CD4+ T cells sorted from spleen or lymph node cells, obtained before transplant. The CDR3 region has the DNA TGTGCCAGCAGTTTGGACAGGACCTCTAATTCACCCCTCCACTTT. Translating gives CASSLDRTSNSPLHF.